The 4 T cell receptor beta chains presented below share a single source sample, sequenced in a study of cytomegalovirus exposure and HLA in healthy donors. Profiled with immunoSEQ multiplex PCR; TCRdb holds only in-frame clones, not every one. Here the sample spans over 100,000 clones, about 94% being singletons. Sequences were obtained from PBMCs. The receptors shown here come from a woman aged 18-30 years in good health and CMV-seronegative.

CDR3: CASGTEQREQYF. The CDR3 DNA is TGTGCCAGCGGGACAGAGCAAAGGGAGCAGTACTTC. The genes are TRBV6-5 and TRBJ2-7; 7 positions match TRBD1. V trimming: 8 bases; J trimming: 7 bases; junction bases outside the gene matches: 8. Germline-derived CDR1 and CDR2 are MNHEY and SVGAGI. CDR3 length: 12 residues.

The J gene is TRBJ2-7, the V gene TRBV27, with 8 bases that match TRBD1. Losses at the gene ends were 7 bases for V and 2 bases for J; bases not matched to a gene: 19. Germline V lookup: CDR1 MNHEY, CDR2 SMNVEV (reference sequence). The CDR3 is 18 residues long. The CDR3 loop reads CASTLGTTQGALTYEQYF. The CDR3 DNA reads TGTGCCAGCACCTTAGGAACCACCCAGGGGGCCCTTACCTACGAGCAGTACTTC.

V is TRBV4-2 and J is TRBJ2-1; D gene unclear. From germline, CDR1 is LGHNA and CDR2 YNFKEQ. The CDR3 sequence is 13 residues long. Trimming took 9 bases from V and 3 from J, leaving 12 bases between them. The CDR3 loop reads CASMTSGYNEQFF. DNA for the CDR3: TGTGCCAGTATGACATCCGGCTACAATGAGCAGTTCTTC.

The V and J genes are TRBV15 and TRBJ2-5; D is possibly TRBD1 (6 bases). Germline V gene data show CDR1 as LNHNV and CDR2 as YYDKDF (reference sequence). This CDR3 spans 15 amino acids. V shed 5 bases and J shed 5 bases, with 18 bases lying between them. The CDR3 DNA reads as TGTGCCACCAGCGGCGACCAGGGGTACGCTGAGACCCAGTACTTC. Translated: CATSGDQGYAETQYF.